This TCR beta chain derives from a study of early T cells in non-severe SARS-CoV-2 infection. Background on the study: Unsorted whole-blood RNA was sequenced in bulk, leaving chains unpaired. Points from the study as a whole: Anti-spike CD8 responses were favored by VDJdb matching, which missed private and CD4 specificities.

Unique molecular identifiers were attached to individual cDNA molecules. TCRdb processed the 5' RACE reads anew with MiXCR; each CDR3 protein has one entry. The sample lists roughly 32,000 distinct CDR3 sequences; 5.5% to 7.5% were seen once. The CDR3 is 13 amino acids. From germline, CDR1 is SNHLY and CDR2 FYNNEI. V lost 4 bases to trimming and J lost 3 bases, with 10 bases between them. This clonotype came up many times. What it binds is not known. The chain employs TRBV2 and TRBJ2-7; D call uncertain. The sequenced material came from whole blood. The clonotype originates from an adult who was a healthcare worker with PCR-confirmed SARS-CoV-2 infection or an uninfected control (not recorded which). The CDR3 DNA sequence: TGTGCCAGCAGTGGCCAGAAGAACTACGAGCAGTACTTC. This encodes CASSGQKNYEQYF.